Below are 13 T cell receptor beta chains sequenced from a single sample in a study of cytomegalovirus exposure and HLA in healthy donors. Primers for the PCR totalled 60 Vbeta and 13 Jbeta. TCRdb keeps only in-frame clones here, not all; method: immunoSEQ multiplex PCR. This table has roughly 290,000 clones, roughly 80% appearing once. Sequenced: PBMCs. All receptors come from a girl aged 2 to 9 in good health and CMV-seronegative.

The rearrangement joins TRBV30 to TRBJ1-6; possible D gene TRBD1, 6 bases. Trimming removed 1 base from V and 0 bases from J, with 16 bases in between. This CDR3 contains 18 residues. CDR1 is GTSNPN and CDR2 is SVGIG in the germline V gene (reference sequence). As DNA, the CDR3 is TGTGCCTGGAGTGACCTCCGACAGGAGAGCTCCTATAATTCACCCCTCCACTTT. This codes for CAWSDLRQESSYNSPLHF. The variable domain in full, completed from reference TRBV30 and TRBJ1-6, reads SQTIHQWPATLVQPVGSPLSLECTVEGTSNPNLYWYRQAAGRGLQLLFYSVGIGQISSEVPQNLSASRPQDRQFILSSKKLLLSDSGFYLCAWSDLRQESSYNSPLHFGNGTRLTVT.

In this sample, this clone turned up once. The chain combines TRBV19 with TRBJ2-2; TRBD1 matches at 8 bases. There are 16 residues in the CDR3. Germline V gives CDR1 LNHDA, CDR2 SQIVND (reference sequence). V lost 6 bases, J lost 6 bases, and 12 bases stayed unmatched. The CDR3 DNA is TGTGCCAGTAGGGATACAGGGGGGATAAAGGCCGGGGAGCTGTTTTTT. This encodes CASRDTGGIKAGELFF.

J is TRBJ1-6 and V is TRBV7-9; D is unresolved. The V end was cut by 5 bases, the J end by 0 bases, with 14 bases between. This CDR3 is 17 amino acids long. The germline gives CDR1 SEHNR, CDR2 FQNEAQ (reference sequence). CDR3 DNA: TGTGCCAGCAGCCCAACGACATCCCTCTCCTATAATTCACCCCTCCACTTT. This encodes CASSPTTSLSYNSPLHF.

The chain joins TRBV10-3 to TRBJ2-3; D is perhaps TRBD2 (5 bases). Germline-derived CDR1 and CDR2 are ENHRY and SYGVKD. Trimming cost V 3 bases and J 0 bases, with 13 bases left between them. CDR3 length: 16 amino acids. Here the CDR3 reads CAISEWRRTSTDTQYF. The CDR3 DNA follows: TGTGCCATCAGTGAATGGCGACGGACTAGCACAGATACGCAGTATTTT.

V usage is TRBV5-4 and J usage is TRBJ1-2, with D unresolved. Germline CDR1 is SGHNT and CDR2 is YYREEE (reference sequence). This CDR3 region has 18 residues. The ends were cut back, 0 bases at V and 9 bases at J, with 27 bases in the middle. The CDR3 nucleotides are TGTGCCAGCAGCTTGGGGGCCCTTTTACCCACAGCGGGAAGGAGCTACACCTTC. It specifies CASSLGALLPTAGRSYTF.

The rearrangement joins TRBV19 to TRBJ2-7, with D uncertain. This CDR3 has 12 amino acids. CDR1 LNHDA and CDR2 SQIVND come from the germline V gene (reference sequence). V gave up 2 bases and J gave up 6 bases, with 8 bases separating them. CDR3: CASSIMSGEQYF. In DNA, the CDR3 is TGTGCCAGTAGTATAATGTCGGGCGAGCAGTACTTC. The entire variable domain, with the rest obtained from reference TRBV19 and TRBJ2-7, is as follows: DGGITQSPKYLFRKEGQNVTLSCEQNLNHDAMYWYRQDPGQGLRLIYYSQIVNDFQKGDIAEGYSVSREKKESFPLTVTSAQKNPTAFYLCASSIMSGEQYFGPGTRLTVT.

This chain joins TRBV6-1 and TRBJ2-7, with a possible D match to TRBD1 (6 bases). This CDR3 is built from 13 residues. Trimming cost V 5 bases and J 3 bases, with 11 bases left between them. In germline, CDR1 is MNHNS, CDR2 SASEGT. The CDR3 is CASSPSRGYEQYF. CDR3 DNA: TGTGCCAGCAGTCCCTCCAGGGGCTACGAGCAGTACTTC.

CDR3: CAWSDQGAANTEAFF. The CDR3, as DNA: TGTGCCTGGAGCGACCAGGGGGCAGCGAACACTGAAGCTTTCTTT. The chain links TRBV30 to TRBJ1-1; 8 nucleotides match TRBD1. The germline V gene encodes CDR1 GTSNPN and CDR2 SVGIG (reference sequence). The CDR3 runs 15 residues. Germline trimming cut 3 bases from V and 1 base from J; bases unmatched to any gene: 7. Drawing the rest from reference TRBV30 and TRBJ1-1, the complete variable domain is SQTIHQWPATLVQPVGSPLSLECTVEGTSNPNLYWYRQAAGRGLQLLFYSVGIGQISSEVPQNLSASRPQDRQFILSSKKLLLSDSGFYLCAWSDQGAANTEAFFGQGTRLTVV.

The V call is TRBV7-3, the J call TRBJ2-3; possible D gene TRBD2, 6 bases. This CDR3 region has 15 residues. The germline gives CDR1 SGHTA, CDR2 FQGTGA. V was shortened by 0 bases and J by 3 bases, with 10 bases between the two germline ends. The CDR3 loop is CASSLTREVTDTQYF. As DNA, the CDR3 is TGTGCCAGCAGCTTAACGAGGGAGGTGACAGATACGCAGTATTTT.

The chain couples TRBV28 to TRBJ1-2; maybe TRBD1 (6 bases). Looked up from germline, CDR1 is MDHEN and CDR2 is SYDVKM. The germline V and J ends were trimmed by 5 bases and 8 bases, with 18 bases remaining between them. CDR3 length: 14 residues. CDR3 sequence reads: CASSRGGPDKGYTF. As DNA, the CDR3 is TGTGCCAGCAGTCGAGGGGGACCGGACAAAGGCTACACCTTC.

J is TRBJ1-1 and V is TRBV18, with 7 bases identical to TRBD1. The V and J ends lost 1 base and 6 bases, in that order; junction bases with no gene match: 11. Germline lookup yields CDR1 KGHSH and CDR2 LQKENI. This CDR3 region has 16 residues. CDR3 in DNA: TGTGCCAGCTCACCACAGACAGGGAAAGTACATGCTGAAGCTTTCTTT. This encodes CASSPQTGKVHAEAFF.

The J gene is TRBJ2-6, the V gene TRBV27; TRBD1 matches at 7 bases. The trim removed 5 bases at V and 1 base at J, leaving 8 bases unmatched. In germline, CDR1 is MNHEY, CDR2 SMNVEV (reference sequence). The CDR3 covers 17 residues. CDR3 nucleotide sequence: TGTGCCAGCAGTGGACAGGCTATTAGTTCTGGGGCCAACGTCCTGACTTTC. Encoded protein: CASSGQAISSGANVLTF.

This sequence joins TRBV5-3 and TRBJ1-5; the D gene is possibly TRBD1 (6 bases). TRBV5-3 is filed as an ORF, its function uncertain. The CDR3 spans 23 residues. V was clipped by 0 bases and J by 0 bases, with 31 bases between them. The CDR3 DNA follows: TGTGCCAGAAGCTTGGAGGCGGTGTTGGGCCGCCGGGCGACAGGATATAGCAATCAGCCCCAGCATTTT. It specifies CARSLEAVLGRRATGYSNQPQHF.